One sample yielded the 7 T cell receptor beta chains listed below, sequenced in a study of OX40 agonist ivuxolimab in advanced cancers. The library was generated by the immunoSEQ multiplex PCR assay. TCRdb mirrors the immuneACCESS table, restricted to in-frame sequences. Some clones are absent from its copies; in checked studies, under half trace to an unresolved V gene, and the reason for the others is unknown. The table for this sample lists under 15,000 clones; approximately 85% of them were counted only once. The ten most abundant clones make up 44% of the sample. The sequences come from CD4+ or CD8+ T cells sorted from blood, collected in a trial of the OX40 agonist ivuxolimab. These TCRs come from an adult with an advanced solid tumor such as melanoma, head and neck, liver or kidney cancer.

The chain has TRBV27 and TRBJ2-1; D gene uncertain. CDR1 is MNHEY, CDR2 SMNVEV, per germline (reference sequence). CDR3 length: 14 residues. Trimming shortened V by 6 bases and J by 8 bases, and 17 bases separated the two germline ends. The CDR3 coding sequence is TGTGCCAGCAGGTGGTTGGGATCCAAGGATGAGCAGTTCTTC. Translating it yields CASRWLGSKDEQFF.

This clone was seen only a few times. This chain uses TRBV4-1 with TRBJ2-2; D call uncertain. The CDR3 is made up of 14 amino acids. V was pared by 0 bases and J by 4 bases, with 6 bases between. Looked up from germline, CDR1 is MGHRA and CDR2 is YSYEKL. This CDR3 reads CASSQDVATGELFF. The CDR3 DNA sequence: TGCGCCAGCAGCCAAGATGTAGCCACCGGGGAGCTGTTTTTT.

The CDR3 spells CASSKDPRSNQPQHF. CDR3 DNA sequence: TGTGCCAGCAGCAAAGACCCAAGGAGCAATCAGCCCCAGCATTTT. The chain employs TRBV21-1 and TRBJ1-5. TRBV21-1 is assigned pseudogene status. This CDR3 is 15 amino acids long.

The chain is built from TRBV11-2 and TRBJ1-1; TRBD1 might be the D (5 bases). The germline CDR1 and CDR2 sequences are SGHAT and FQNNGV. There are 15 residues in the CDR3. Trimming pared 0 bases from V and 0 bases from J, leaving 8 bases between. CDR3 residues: CASSLERGLNTEAFF. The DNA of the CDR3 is TGTGCCAGCAGCTTAGAGAGGGGCCTGAACACTGAAGCTTTCTTT.

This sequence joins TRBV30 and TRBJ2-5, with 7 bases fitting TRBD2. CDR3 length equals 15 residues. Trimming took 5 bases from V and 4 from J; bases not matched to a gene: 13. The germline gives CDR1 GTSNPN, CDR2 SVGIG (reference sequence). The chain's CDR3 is CAWVLNGEGRETQYF. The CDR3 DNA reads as TGTGCCTGGGTCCTTAATGGGGAGGGGAGAGAGACCCAGTACTTC. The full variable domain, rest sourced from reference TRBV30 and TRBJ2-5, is SQTIHQWPATLVQPVGSPLSLECTVEGTSNPNLYWYRQAAGRGLQLLFYSVGIGQISSEVPQNLSASRPQDRQFILSSKKLLLSDSGFYLCAWVLNGEGRETQYFGPGTRLLVL.

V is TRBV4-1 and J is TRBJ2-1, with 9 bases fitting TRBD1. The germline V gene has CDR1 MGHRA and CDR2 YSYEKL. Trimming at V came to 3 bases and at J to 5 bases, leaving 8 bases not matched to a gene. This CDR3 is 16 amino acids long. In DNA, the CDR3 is TGCGCCAGCAGCCACCAACAGGGGGCAATGGACAATGAGCAGTTCTTC. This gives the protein CASSHQQGAMDNEQFF.

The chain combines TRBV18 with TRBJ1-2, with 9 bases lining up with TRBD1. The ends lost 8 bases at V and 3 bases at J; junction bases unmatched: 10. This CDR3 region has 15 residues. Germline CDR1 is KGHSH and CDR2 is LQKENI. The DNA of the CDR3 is TGTGCCAGCACCGAAGGAGGGGACAGGGACTATGGCTACACCTTC. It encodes CASTEGGDRDYGYTF.